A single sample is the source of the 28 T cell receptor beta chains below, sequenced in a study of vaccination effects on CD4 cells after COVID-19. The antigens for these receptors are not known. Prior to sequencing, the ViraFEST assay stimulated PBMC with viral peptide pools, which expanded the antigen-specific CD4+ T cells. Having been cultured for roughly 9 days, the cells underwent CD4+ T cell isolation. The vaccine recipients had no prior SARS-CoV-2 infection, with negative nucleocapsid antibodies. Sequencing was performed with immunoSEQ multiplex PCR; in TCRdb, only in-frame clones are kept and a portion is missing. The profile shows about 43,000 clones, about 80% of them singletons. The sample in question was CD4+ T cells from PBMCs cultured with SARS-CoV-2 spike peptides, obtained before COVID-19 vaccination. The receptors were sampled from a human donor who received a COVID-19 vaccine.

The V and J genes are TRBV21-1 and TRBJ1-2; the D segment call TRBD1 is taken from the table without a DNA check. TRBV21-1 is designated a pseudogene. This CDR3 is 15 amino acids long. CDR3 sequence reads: CASSKEIEQIYGYTF. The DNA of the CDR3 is TGTGCCAGCAGCAAAGAGATTGAACAGATCTATGGCTACACCTTC.

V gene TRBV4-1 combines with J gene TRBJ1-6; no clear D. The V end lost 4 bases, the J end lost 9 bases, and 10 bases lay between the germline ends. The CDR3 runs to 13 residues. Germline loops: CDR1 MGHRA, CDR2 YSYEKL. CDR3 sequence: CASSPQSSSPLHF. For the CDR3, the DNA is TGCGCCAGCAGCCCCCAGAGCAGTTCACCCCTCCACTTT.

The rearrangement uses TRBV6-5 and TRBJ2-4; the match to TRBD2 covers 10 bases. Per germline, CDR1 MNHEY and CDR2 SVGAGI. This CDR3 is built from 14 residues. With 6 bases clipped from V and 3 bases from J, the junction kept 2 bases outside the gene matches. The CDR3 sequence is CASSWTSGKNIQYF. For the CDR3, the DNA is TGTGCCAGCAGCTGGACTAGCGGCAAAAACATTCAGTACTTC.

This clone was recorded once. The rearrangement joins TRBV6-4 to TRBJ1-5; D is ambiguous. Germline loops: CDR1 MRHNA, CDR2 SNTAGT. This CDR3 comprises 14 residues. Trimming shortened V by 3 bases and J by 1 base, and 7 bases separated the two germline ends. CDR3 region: CASSEHLSNQPQHF. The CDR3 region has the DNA TGTGCCAGCAGTGAGCATTTGAGCAATCAGCCCCAGCATTTT.

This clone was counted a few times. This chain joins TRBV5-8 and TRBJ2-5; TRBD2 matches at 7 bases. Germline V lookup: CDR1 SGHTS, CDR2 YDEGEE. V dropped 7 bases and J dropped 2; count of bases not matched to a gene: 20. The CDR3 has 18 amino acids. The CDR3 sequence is CASPGRPGGPPTQETQYF. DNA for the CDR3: TGTGCCAGCCCTGGCCGGCCGGGGGGTCCACCAACTCAAGAGACCCAGTACTTC.

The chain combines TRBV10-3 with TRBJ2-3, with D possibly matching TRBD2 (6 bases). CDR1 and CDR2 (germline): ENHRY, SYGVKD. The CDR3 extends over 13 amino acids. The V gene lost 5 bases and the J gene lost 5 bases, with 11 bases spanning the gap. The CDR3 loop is CAISPGVGDTQYF. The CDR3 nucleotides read TGTGCCATCAGTCCGGGGGTTGGAGATACGCAGTATTTT.

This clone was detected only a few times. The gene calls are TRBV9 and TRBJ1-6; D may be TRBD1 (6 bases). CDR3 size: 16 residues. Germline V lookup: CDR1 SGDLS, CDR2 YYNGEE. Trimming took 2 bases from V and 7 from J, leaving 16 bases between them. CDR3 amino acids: CASSVSSGADNSPLHF. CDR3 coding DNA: TGTGCCAGCAGCGTGTCGTCGGGGGCTGACAATTCACCCCTCCACTTT.

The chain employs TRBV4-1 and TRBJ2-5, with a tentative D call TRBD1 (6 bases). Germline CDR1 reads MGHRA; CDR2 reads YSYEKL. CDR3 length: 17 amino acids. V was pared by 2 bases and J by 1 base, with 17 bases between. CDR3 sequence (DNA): TGCGCCAGCAGCCAACTCGACAGGACGTTCACCCAAGAGACCCAGTACTTC. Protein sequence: CASSQLDRTFTQETQYF.

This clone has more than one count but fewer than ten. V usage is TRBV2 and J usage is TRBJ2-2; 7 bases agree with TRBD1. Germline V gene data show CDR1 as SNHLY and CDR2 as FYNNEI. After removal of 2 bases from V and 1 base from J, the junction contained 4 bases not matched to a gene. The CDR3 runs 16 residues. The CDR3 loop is CASSESRTGNTGELFF. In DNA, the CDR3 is TGTGCCAGCAGTGAATCCCGGACAGGGAACACCGGGGAGCTGTTTTTT.

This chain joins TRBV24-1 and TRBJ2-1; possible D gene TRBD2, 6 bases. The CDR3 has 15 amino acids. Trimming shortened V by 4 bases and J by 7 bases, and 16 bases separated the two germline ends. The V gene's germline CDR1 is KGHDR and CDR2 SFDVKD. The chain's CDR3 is CATSDPGLQLNEQFF. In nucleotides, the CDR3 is TGTGCCACCAGTGACCCGGGACTCCAGCTTAATGAGCAGTTCTTC.

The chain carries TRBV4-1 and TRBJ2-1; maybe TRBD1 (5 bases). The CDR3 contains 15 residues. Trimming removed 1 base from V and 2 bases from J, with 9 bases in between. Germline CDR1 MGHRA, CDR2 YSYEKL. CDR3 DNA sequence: TGCGCCAGCAGCCAAGGTAGGGGCGCCTACAATGAGCAGTTCTTC. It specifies CASSQGRGAYNEQFF.

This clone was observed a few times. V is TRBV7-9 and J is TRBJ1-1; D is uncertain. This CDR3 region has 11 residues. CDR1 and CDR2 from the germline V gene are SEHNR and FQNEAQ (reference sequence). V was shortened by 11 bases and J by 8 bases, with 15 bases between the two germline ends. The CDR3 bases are TGTGCCGGATCGGTAGGGAACGAAGCTTTCTTT. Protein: CAGSVGNEAFF. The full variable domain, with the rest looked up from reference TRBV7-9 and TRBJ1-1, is DTGVSQNPRHKITKRGQNVTFRCDPISEHNRLYWYRQTLGQGPEFLTYFQNEAQLEKSRLLSDRFSAERPKGSFSTLEIQRTEQGDSAMYLCAGSVGNEAFFGQGTRLTVV.

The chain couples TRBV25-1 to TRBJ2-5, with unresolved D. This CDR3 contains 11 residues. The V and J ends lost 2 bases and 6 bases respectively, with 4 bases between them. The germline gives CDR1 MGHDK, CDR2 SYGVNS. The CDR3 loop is CASSEGKTQYF. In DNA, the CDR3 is TGTGCCAGCAGTGAAGGGAAGACCCAGTACTTC.

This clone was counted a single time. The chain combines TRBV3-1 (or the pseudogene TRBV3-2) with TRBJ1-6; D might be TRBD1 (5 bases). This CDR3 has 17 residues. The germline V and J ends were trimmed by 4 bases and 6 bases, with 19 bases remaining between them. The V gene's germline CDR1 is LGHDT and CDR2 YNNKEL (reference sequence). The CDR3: CASSLTGGRAGNSPLHF. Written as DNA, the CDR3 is TGTGCCAGCAGCCTTACTGGGGGGAGAGCTGGTAATTCACCCCTCCACTTT.

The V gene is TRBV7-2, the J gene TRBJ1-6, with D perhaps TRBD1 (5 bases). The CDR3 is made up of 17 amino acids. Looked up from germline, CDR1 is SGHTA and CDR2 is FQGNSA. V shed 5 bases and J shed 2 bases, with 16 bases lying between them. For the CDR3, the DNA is TGTGCCAGCAGCCTTCTTGGACATGCTACCTATAATTCACCCCTCCACTTT. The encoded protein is CASSLLGHATYNSPLHF.

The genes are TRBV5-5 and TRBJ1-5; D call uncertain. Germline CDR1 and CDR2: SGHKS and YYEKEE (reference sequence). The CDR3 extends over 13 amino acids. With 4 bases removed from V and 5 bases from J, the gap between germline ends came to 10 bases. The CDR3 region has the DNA TGTGCCAGCAGCCCACGTCTCGATCAGCCCCAGCATTTT. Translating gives CASSPRLDQPQHF.

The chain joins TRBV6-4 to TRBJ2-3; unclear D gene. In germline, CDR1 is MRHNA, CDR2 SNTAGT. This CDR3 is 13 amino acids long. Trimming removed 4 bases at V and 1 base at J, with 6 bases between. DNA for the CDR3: TGTGCCAGCAGTGTGACTCGCACAGATACGCAGTATTTT. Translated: CASSVTRTDTQYF.

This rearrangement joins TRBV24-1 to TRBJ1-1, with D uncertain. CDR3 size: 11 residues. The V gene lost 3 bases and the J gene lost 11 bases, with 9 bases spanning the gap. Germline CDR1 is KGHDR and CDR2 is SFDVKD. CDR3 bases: TGTGCCACCAGTGATCCGGGGAGGGCTTTCTTT. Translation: CATSDPGRAFF.

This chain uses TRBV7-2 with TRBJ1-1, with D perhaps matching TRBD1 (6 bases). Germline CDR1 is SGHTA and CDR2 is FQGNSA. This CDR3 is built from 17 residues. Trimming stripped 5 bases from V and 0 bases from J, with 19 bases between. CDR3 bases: TGTGCCAGCAGCCCAGGGGCAGAAAAAACCATGAACACTGAAGCTTTCTTT. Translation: CASSPGAEKTMNTEAFF. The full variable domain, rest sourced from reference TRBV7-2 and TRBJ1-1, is GAGVSQSPSNKVTEKGKDVELRCDPISGHTALYWYRQSLGQGLEFLIYFQGNSAPDKSGLPSDRFSAERTGGSVSTLTIQRTQQEDSAVYLCASSPGAEKTMNTEAFFGQGTRLTVV.

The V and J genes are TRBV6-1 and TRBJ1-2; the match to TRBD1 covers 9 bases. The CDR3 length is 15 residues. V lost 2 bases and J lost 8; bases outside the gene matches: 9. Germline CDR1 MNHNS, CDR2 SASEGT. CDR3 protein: CASSELWTGVGGYTF. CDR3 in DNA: TGTGCCAGCAGTGAACTTTGGACAGGGGTCGGAGGCTACACCTTC.

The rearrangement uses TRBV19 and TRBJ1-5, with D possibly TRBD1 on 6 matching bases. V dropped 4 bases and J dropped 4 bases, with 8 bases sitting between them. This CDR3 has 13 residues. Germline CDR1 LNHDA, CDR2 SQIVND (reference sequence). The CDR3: CASSRGANQPQHF. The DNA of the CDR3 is TGTGCCAGTAGTAGGGGGGCGAATCAGCCCCAGCATTTT.

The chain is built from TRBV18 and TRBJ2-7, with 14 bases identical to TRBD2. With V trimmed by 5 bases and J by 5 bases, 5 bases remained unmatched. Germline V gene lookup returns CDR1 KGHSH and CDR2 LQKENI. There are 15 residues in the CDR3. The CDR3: CASSNGLAGGNEQYV. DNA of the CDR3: TGTGCCAGCTCAAACGGACTAGCGGGGGGAAACGAGCAGTACGTC.

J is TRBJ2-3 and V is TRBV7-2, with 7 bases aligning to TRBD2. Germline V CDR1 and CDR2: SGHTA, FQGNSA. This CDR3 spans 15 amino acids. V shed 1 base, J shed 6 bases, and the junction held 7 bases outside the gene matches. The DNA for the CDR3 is TGTGCCAGCAGCTTAGTGGCGGGGGTGTCTGATACGCAGTATTTT. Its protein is CASSLVAGVSDTQYF.

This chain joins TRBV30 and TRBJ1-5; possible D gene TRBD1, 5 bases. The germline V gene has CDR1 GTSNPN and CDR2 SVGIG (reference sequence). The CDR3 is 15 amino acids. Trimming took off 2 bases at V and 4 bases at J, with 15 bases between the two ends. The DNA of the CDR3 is TGTGCCTGGAGTACCCCACGGGGGTTGAATCAGCCCCAGCATTTT. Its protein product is CAWSTPRGLNQPQHF. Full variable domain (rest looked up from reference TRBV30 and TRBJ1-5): SQTIHQWPATLVQPVGSPLSLECTVEGTSNPNLYWYRQAAGRGLQLLFYSVGIGQISSEVPQNLSASRPQDRQFILSSKKLLLSDSGFYLCAWSTPRGLNQPQHFGDGTRLSIL.

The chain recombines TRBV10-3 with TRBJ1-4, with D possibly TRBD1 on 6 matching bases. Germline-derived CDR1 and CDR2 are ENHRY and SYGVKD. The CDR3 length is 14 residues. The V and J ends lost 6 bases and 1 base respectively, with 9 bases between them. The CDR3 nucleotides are TGTGCCATCAGGGAAGGGGGAACTAATGAAAAACTGTTTTTT. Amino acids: CAIREGGTNEKLFF.

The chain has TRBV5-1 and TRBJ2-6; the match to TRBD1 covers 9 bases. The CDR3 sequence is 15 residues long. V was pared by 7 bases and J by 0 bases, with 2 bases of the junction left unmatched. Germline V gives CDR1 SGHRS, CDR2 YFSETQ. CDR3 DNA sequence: TGCGCCAGCCGGACAGGGGTCTCTGGGGCCAACGTCCTGACTTTC. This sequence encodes CASRTGVSGANVLTF. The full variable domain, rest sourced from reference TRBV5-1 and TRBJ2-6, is KAGVTQTPRYLIKTRGQQVTLSCSPISGHRSVSWYQQTPGQGLQFLFEYFSETQRNKGNFPGRFSGRQFSNSRSEMNVSTLELGDSALYLCASRTGVSGANVLTFGAGSRLTVL.

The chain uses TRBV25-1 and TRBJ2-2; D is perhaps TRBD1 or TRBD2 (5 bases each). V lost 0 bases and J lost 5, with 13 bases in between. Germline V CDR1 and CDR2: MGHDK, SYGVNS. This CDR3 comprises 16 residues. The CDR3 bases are TGTGCCAGCAGTGAATATGGGGGATCTCGGACCGGGGAGCTGTTTTTT. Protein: CASSEYGGSRTGELFF. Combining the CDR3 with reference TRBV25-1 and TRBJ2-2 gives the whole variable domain EADIYQTPRYLVIGTGKKITLECSQTMGHDKMYWYQQDPGMELHLIHYSYGVNSTEKGDLSSESTVSRIRTEHFPLTLESARPSHTSQYLCASSEYGGSRTGELFFGEGSRLTVL.

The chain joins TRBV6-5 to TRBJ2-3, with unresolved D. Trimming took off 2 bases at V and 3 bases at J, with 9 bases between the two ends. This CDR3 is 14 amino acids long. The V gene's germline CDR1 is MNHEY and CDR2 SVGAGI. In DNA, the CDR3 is TGTGCCAGCAGTTACAGTCGAACTACAGATACGCAGTATTTT. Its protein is CASSYSRTTDTQYF.